The entry that follows covers one T cell receptor (beta chain) sequence. The antigen is not known. This sample was taken from a study of OX40 agonist ivuxolimab in advanced cancers. Study context: The study gave patients intravenous ivuxolimab at 0.01 to 10 mg/kg every 2 weeks. Partial responses were achieved by three patients, one with hepatocellular carcinoma and two with cutaneous melanoma.

The method was immunoSEQ multiplex PCR; TCRdb's version includes in-frame clones alone and lacks a portion of them. Here the sample spans 65,000 to 75,000 clones, about 87% being singletons. The study, taken as a whole, reports: With doses of 0.1 to 3.0 mg/kg, CD4+ and CD8+ blood T cells had undergone clonal expansion by week 6.

Sample: CD4+ or CD8+ T cells sorted from blood, taken in a trial of the OX40 agonist ivuxolimab. The TCR was taken from an adult with an advanced solid tumor such as melanoma, head and neck, liver or kidney cancer.

The CDR3 nucleotides are TGTGCCAGCAGTGAAGAGTGGATCCTCACCTATAGCAATCAGCCCCAGCATTTT. It is translated as CASSEEWILTYSNQPQHF. The V and J genes are TRBV6-1 and TRBJ1-5; no reliable D call. CDR1 and CDR2 (germline): MNHNS, SASEGT. V lost 1 base, J lost 0 bases, and 16 bases lay in between. The CDR3 contains 18 residues.